This TCR beta chain stems from a study of T cell responses to AZD1222 COVID-19 vaccine. The study, taken as a whole, reports: Repertoires were collected only later (after the peak T cell response had occurred).

With respect to this clone: Its specificity is unknown.

Sequencing used immunoSEQ multiplex PCR; TCRdb keeps in-frame clones, though not all of them. The profile shows tens of thousands of clones, approximately 85% of them singletons. Per the germline V gene, CDR1 is MNHEY and CDR2 is SVGAGI. CDR3 length: 12 amino acids. Trimming took 7 bases from V and 6 from J, leaving 9 bases between them. The input for sequencing was peripheral blood, taken on day 0 of MenACWY control vaccination. The chain combines TRBV6-5 with TRBJ2-2; no definite D call. This receptor was obtained from an adult in good health. CDR3 protein: CASNRSPGELFF. The CDR3 DNA is TGTGCCAGCAATCGGTCGCCCGGGGAGCTGTTTTTT.